This T cell receptor beta chain was identified in a study of blood T cell repertoires in COVID-19. The protocol was immunoSEQ multiplex PCR, while the TCRdb copy is restricted to in-frame clones and leaves out a portion. The data show 110,000 to 150,000 clones, roughly 80% seen once. This CDR3 region has 16 residues. Germline V gene sequence: CDR1 SGHRS, CDR2 YFSETQ. Trimming cost V 5 bases and J 5 bases; bases outside gene matches: 10. The sequenced sample was peripheral blood. The chain uses TRBV5-1 and TRBJ2-5; 12 bases are shared with TRBD1. This clonotype originated in a human donor in a cohort sampled during active COVID-19. The CDR3 protein is CASSTGTGGAEETQYF. CDR3 nucleotides: TGCGCCAGCAGTACCGGGACAGGGGGCGCGGAGGAGACCCAGTACTTC.